This paragraph covers one T cell receptor beta chain sequence. Its antigen is unidentified. After removal of 0 bases from V and 3 bases from J, the junction contained 1 base not matched to a gene. This CDR3 contains 14 residues. Germline V gene data show CDR1 as MNHEY and CDR2 as SVGAGI. General study points: Tumor Tregs overlapped most with tumor, then blood, naive CD4+ cells. The larger cohort examined one V-J beta rearrangement, not whole repertoires.

TCRdb reprocessed the 5' RACE reads with MiXCR, giving one entry per CDR3 protein. The sample yields approximately 60,000 distinct CDR3 sequences, roughly 28% seen once. The TCR originated in a female donor with breast cancer. The specimen sequenced was tumor-infiltrating memory CD4+ T cells sorted from the breast tumor. The sample's subset: memory CD4+ T cells, CD4+CD45RO+CD25-. This chain uses TRBV6-5 with TRBJ2-5; 7 bases align to TRBD1. CDR3 sequence reads: CASSYSGQKETQYF. The CDR3 region has the DNA TGTGCCAGCAGTTACTCGGGACAGAAAGAGACCCAGTACTTC.